This passage covers 7 T cell receptor beta chains from one sample sequenced in a study of blood T cell repertoires in COVID-19. Clones were sequenced by immunoSEQ multiplex PCR, and TCRdb holds only the in-frame ones, with some missing. The data hold fewer than 200,000 clones, with over 65% observed a single time. What was sequenced was peripheral blood. The receptors were gathered from a woman of 80 years or more with acute or convalescent COVID-19.

In this sample, this clone turned up once. V is TRBV7-6 and J is TRBJ2-5; D perhaps matches TRBD2 (8 bases). CDR3 length: 15 residues. V lost 8 bases, J lost 1 base, and 17 bases lay in between. Germline V gene lookup returns CDR1 SGHVS and CDR2 FNYEAQ. The DNA of the CDR3 is TGTGCCAGCCAGGGGGTGGCGGGAGGCCAAGAGACCCAGTACTTC. Encoded protein: CASQGVAGGQETQYF. Combining the CDR3 with reference TRBV7-6 and TRBJ2-5 gives the whole variable domain GAGVSQSPRYKVTKRGQDVALRCDPISGHVSLYWYRQALGQGPEFLTYFNYEAQQDKSGLPNDRFSAERPEGSISTLTIQRTEQRDSAMYRCASQGVAGGQETQYFGPGTRLLVL.

V is TRBV19 and J is TRBJ2-2; TRBD2 matches at 15 bases. The length of the CDR3 is 16 residues. J lost 7 bases, V lost 9 bases, and 9 bases had no gene match. Germline CDR1 LNHDA, CDR2 SQIVND (reference sequence). CDR3 sequence: CASRPGTSGRIGELFF. As DNA, the CDR3 is TGTGCCAGCCGCCCCGGGACTAGCGGGAGGATCGGGGAGCTGTTTTTT.

The genes are TRBV19 and TRBJ2-3; maybe TRBD2 (7 bases). V dropped 6 bases and J dropped 4 bases, with 17 bases sitting between them. Germline lookup yields CDR1 LNHDA and CDR2 SQIVND (reference sequence). The CDR3 is 15 residues long. The CDR3 protein is CASRTRGAFPDTQYF. The DNA for the CDR3 is TGTGCCAGTAGGACCCGGGGGGCATTCCCAGATACGCAGTATTTT.

This clone was detected only once. This chain links TRBV7-2 with TRBJ1-1; D possibly corresponds to TRBD1 (5 bases). V was clipped by 5 bases and J by 4 bases, with 14 bases between them. Germline-derived CDR1 and CDR2 are SGHTA and FQGNSA. The CDR3 contains 14 residues. CDR3 DNA: TGTGCCAGCAGCCCCGGGCCGGGGGGCACTGAAGCTTTCTTT. Amino acid sequence: CASSPGPGGTEAFF.

This chain joins TRBV19 and TRBJ2-7; 10 bases match TRBD2. J lost 6 bases, V lost 2 bases, and 7 bases had no gene match. Germline V gene lookup returns CDR1 LNHDA and CDR2 SQIVND (reference sequence). CDR3 length: 15 residues. The CDR3 loop reads CASSIMGASGSEQYF. CDR3 nucleotide sequence: TGTGCCAGTAGTATAATGGGGGCTAGCGGGAGCGAGCAGTACTTC.

The chain joins TRBV18 to TRBJ1-1, with D perhaps matching TRBD1 (5 bases). The CDR3 is 14 amino acids. With 3 bases removed from V and 4 bases from J, the gap between germline ends came to 12 bases. CDR1 is KGHSH and CDR2 is LQKENI in the germline V gene. The CDR3 region is CASSPGGRGTEAFF. The CDR3 nucleotides are TGTGCCAGCTCACCCGGGGGTCGGGGCACTGAAGCTTTCTTT.

The J gene is TRBJ2-7, the V gene TRBV27, with D unclear. This CDR3 has 11 amino acids. The V gene lost 5 bases and the J gene lost 6 bases, with 8 bases spanning the gap. Germline V lookup: CDR1 MNHEY, CDR2 SMNVEV (reference sequence). CDR3 in DNA: TGTGCCAGCAGTCAGGATGGCGAGCAGTACTTC. This translates into CASSQDGEQYF.